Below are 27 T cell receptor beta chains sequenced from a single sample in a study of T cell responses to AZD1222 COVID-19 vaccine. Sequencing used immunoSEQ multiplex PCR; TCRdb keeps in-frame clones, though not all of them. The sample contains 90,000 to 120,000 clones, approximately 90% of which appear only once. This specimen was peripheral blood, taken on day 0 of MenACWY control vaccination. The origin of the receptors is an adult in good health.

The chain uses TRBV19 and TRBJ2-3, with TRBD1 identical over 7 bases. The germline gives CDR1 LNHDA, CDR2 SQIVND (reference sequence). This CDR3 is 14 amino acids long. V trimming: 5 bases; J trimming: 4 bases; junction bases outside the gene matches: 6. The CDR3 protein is CASSLTGYADTQYF. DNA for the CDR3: TGTGCCAGTAGTTTGACAGGGTATGCAGATACGCAGTATTTT.

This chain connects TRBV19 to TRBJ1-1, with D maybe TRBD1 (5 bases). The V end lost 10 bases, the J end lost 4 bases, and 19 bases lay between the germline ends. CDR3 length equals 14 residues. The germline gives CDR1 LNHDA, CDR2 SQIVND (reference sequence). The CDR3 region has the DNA TGTGCCACGGGACCTAGGCTCATGACCACTGAAGCTTTCTTT. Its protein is CATGPRLMTTEAFF.

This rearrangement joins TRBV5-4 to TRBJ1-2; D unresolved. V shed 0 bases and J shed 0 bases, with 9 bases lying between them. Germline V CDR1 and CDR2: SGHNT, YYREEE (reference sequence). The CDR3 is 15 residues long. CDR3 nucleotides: TGTGCCAGCAGCTTGGAGGGTGGGGCTAACTATGGCTACACCTTC. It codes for CASSLEGGANYGYTF.

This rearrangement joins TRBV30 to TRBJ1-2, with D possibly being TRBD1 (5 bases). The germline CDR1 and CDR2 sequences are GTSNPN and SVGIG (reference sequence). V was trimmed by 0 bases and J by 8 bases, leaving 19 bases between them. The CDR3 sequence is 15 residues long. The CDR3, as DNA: TGTGCCTGGAGTGTTTCGAAGGGACTTGGCTTCGGCTACACCTTC. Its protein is CAWSVSKGLGFGYTF.

CDR3 DNA sequence: TGTGCCAGCAGCTTACTACAGGGGCCCTATTTTTATAACTATGGCTACACCTTC. Amino acid sequence: CASSLLQGPYFYNYGYTF. The chain combines TRBV5-8 with TRBJ1-2; TRBD1 agrees at 7 bases. Germline CDR1 is SGHTS and CDR2 is YDEGEE. CDR3 length: 18 amino acids. V trimming: 2 bases; J trimming: 1 base; junction bases outside the gene matches: 14.

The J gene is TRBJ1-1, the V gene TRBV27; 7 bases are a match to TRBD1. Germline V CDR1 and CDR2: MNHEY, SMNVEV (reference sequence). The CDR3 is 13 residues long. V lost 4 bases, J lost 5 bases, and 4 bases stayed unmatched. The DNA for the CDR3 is TGTGCCAGCAGTTCTGGACAGGAGACTGAAGCTTTCTTT. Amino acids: CASSSGQETEAFF.

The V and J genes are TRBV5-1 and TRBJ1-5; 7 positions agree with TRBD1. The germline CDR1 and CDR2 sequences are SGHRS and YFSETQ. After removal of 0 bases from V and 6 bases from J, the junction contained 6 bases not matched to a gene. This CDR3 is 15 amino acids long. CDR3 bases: TGCGCCAGCAGCTTGGGAGACAGGGTGGCTCAGCCCCAGCATTTT. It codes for CASSLGDRVAQPQHF.

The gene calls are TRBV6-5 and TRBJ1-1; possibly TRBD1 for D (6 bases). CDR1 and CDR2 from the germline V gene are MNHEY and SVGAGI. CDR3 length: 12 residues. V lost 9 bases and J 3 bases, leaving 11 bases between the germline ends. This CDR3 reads CASRDTYTEAFF. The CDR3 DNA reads TGTGCCAGTAGGGACACATACACTGAAGCTTTCTTT.

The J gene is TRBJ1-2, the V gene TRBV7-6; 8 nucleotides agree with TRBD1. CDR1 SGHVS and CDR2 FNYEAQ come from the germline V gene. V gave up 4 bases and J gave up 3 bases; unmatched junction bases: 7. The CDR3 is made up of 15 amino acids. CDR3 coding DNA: TGTGCCAGCAGCTCCCGGACAGGGTGGGACTATGGCTACACCTTC. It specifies CASSSRTGWDYGYTF.

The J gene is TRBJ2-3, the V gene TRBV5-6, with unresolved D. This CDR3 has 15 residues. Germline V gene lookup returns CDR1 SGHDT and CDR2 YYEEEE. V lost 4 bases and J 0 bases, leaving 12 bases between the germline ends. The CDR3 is CASSTTETSTDTQYF. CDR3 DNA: TGTGCCAGCAGCACCACTGAGACAAGCACAGATACGCAGTATTTT. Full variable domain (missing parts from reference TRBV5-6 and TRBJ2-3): DAGVTQSPTHLIKTRGQQVTLRCSPKSGHDTVSWYQQALGQGPQFIFQYYEEEERQRGNFPDRFSGHQFPNYSSELNVNALLLGDSALYLCASSTTETSTDTQYFGPGTRLTVL.

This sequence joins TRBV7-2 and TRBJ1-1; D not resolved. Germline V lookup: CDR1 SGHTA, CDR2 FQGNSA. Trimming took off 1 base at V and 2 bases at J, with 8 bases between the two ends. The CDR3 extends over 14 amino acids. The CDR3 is CASSLGPGNTEAFF. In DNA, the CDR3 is TGTGCCAGCAGCTTAGGTCCAGGCAACACTGAAGCTTTCTTT.

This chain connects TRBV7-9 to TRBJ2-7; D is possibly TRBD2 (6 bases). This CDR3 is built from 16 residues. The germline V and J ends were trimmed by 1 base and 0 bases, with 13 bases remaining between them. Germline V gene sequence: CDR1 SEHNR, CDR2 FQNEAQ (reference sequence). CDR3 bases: TGTGCCAGCAGCTTAGACGGGGGAAAAAGCTCCTACGAGCAGTACTTC. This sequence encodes CASSLDGGKSSYEQYF.

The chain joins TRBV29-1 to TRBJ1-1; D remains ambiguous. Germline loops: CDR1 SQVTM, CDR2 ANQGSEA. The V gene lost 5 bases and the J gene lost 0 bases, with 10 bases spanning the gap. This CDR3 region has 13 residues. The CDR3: CSVRNSMNTEAFF. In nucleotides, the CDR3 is TGCAGCGTTAGGAACAGCATGAACACTGAAGCTTTCTTT.

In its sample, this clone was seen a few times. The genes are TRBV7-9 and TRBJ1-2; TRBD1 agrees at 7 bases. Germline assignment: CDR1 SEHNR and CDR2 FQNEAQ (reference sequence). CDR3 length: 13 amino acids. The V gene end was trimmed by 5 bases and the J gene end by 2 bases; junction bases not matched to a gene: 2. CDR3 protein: CASSPGQNYGYTF. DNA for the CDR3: TGTGCCAGCAGCCCGGGACAGAACTATGGCTACACCTTC.

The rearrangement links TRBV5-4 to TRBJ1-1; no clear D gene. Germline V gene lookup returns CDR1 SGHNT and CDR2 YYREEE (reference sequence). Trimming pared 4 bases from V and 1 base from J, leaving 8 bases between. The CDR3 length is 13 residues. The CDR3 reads CASSPQTNTEAFF. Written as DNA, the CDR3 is TGTGCCAGCAGCCCACAGACGAACACTGAAGCTTTCTTT.

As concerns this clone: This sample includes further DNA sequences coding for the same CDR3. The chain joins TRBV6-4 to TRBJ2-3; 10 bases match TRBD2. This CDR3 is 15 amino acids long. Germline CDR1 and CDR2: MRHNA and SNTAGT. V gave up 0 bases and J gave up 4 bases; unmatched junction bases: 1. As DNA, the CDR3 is TGTGCCAGCAGTGACTCGAGCGGGGGGGCAGATACGCAGTATTTT. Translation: CASSDSSGGADTQYF.

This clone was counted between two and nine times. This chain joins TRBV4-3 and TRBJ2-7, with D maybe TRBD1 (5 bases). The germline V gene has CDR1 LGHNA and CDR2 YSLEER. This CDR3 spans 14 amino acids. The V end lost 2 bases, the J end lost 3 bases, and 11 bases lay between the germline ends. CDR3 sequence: CASSQSPQGYEQYF. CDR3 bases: TGCGCCAGCAGCCAATCACCGCAGGGCTACGAGCAGTACTTC.

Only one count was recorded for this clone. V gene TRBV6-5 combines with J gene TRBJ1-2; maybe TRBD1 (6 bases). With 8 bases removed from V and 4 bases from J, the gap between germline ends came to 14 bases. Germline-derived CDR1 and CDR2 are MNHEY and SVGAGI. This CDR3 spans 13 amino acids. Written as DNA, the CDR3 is TGTGCCAGCTTGAAGGACAGTCCCTATGGCTACACCTTC. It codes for CASLKDSPYGYTF.

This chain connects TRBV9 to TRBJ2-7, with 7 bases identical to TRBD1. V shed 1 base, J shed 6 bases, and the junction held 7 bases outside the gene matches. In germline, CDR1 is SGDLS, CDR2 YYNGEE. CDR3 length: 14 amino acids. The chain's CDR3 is CASSVTGQSAEQYF. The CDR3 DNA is TGTGCCAGCAGCGTAACGGGACAGTCAGCCGAGCAGTACTTC.

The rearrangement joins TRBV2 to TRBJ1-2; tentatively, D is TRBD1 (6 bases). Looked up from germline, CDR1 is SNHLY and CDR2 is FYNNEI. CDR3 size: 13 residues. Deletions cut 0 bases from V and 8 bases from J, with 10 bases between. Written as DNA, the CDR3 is TGTGCCAGCAGTGAAGCGAGACAGGTCGGCTACACCTTC. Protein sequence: CASSEARQVGYTF.

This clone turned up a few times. The CDR3 is CASSFDRGLTEAFF. CDR3 nucleotide sequence: TGCGCCAGCAGCTTTGACAGGGGGCTCACTGAAGCTTTCTTT. The rearrangement joins TRBV5-1 to TRBJ1-1; 10 bases align to TRBD1. The ends lost 2 bases at V and 4 bases at J; junction bases unmatched: 2. Germline V gives CDR1 SGHRS, CDR2 YFSETQ. The CDR3 loop spans 14 amino acids.

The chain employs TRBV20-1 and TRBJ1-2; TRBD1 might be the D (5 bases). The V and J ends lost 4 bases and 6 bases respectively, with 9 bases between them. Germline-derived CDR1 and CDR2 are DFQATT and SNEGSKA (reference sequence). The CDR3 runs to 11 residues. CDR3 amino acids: CSATRDHGYTF. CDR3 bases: TGCAGTGCTACCCGGGACCATGGCTACACCTTC.

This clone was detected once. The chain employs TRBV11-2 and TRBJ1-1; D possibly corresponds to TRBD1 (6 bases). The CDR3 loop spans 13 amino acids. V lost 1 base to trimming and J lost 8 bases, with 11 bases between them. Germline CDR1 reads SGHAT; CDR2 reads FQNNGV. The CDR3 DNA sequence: TGTGCCAGCAGCTTAGTCGCGGGGGCCGAAGCTTTCTTT. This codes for CASSLVAGAEAFF.

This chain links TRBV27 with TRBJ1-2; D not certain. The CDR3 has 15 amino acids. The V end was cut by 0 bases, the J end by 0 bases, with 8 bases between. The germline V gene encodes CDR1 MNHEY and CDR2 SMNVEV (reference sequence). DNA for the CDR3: TGTGCCAGCAGTTTATCGGCGGCGGCTAACTATGGCTACACCTTC. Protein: CASSLSAAANYGYTF.

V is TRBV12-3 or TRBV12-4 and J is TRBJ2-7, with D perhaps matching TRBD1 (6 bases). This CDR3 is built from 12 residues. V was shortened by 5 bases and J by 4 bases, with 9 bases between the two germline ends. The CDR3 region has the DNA TGTGCCAGCAGTAACAGGGAATACGAGCAGTACTTC. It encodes CASSNREYEQYF.

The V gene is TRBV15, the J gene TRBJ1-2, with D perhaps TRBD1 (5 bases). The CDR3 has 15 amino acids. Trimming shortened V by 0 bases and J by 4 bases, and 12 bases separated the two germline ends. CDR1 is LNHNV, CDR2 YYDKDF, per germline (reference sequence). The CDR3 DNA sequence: TGTGCCACCAGCAGAGATGCCCCCGACAGCTATGGCTACACCTTC. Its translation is CATSRDAPDSYGYTF.

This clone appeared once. In nucleotides, the CDR3 is TGTGCCAGCAGTTACGCCAGGGGAGGGGGTGAAAAACTGTTTTTT. Its translation: CASSYARGGGEKLFF. This rearrangement joins TRBV6-5 to TRBJ1-4, with a tentative D call TRBD1 (6 bases). Germline V gives CDR1 MNHEY, CDR2 SVGAGI. The CDR3 runs 15 residues. V dropped 2 bases and J dropped 7 bases, with 14 bases sitting between them.